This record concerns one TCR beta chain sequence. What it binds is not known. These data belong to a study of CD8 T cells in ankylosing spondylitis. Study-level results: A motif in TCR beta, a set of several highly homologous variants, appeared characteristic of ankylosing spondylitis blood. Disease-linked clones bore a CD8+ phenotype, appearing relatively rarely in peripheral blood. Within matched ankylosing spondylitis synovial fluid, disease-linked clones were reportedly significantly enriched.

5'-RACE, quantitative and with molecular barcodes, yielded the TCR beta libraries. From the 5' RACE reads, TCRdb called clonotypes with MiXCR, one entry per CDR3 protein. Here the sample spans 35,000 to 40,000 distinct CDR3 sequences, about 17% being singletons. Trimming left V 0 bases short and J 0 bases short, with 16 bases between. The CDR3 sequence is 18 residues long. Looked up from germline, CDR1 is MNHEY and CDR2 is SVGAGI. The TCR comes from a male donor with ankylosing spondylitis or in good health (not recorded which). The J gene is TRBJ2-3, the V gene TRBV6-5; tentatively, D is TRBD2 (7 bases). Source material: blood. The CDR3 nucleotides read TGTGCCAGCAGTTACTCGATAAGCGGGGACACTAGCACAGATACGCAGTATTTT. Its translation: CASSYSISGDTSTDTQYF.